Listed below are T cell receptor beta chains from one sample, sequenced in a study of blood T cell repertoires in COVID-19. Sequencing used immunoSEQ multiplex PCR; TCRdb keeps in-frame clones, though not all of them. The sample lists about 280,000 clones, around 91% occurring once. The specimen was PBMCs or T cells enriched from blood (not recorded which). The source of these receptors is a woman between 18 and 30 years old with acute COVID-19. The CDR3 runs from the conserved cysteine through the conserved F or W. Each record gives: V gene, J gene, CDR3 protein.

v_gene: TRBV2
j_gene: TRBJ2-4
CDR3aa: CASSEGGTGGFINIQYF

v_gene: TRBV5-6
j_gene: TRBJ1-1
CDR3aa: CASSLMVSTGEAFF

v_gene: TRBV5-1
j_gene: TRBJ2-2
CDR3aa: CASSLGDRDTGELFF

v_gene: TRBV29-1
j_gene: TRBJ2-3
CDR3aa: CSTSGPQGRSTDTQYF

v_gene: TRBV11-3
j_gene: TRBJ1-6
CDR3aa: CASSHRDRDIGNSPLHF

v_gene: TRBV5-6
j_gene: TRBJ2-1
CDR3aa: CASSLLEINHEQFF

v_gene: TRBV7-2
j_gene: TRBJ2-7
CDR3aa: CASSERTGLRSEQYF

v_gene: TRBV30
j_gene: TRBJ1-4
CDR3aa: CAWGGPNEKLFF

v_gene: TRBV25-1
j_gene: TRBJ2-7
CDR3aa: CASRGQGVYEQYF

v_gene: TRBV7-9
j_gene: TRBJ2-5
CDR3aa: CASSRGGQSQETQYF

v_gene: TRBV12-3/TRBV12-4
j_gene: TRBJ1-2
CDR3aa: CASSLEGHYYTF

v_gene: TRBV3-1/TRBV3-2
j_gene: TRBJ1-2
CDR3aa: CASSLGRDPYGYTF

v_gene: TRBV7-2
j_gene: TRBJ1-3
CDR3aa: CASRLTGVSGNTIYF

v_gene: TRBV7-9
j_gene: TRBJ2-7
CDR3aa: CASSLSGEQYF

v_gene: TRBV4-1
j_gene: TRBJ2-3
CDR3aa: CASSQGHGPSSTDTQYF

v_gene: TRBV2
j_gene: TRBJ1-2
CDR3aa: CASSEVGPGYTF

v_gene: TRBV7-9
j_gene: TRBJ2-5
CDR3aa: CASSPRTYQETQYF

v_gene: TRBV7-2
j_gene: TRBJ2-3
CDR3aa: CASSSAGSTDTQYF

v_gene: TRBV4-1
j_gene: TRBJ1-5
CDR3aa: CASSQVPVQGSNQPQHF

v_gene: TRBV7-8
j_gene: TRBJ2-3
CDR3aa: CASSPPDAGDTTDTQYF

v_gene: TRBV20-1
j_gene: TRBJ1-1
CDR3aa: CSAPLQLEAFF

v_gene: TRBV5-8
j_gene: TRBJ1-5
CDR3aa: CASSLGWDRGNQPQHF

v_gene: TRBV28
j_gene: TRBJ2-1
CDR3aa: CASSLGTGNYNEQFF

v_gene: TRBV11-2
j_gene: TRBJ2-1
CDR3aa: CASSLDNRLRASSYNEQFF

v_gene: TRBV11-3
j_gene: TRBJ2-1
CDR3aa: CASSLSDNKQFF

v_gene: TRBV6-5
j_gene: TRBJ1-2
CDR3aa: CASSYSSLGQMGYTF

v_gene: TRBV7-2
j_gene: TRBJ2-7
CDR3aa: CASSLQKGAVYEQYF

v_gene: TRBV7-9
j_gene: TRBJ2-1
CDR3aa: CASSLAASSSYNEQFF

v_gene: TRBV10-1
j_gene: TRBJ1-6
CDR3aa: CASSPTADNSPLHF

v_gene: TRBV15
j_gene: TRBJ2-7
CDR3aa: CATSGRGEQYF

v_gene: TRBV7-2
j_gene: TRBJ2-3
CDR3aa: CASSLGTKGTADTQYF

v_gene: TRBV11-3
j_gene: TRBJ2-6
CDR3aa: CASSLEQGAIAGTRIFSGANVLTF

v_gene: TRBV27
j_gene: TRBJ1-2
CDR3aa: CASSPFYRADGYTF

v_gene: TRBV9
j_gene: TRBJ2-1
CDR3aa: CASSALYSGLLYNEQFF

v_gene: TRBV11-2
j_gene: TRBJ2-1
CDR3aa: CASSPYRSSYNEQFF

v_gene: TRBV5-1
j_gene: TRBJ2-3
CDR3aa: CASSRQGASTDTQYF

v_gene: TRBV9
j_gene: TRBJ2-1
CDR3aa: CASSVAPLAFSSYNEQFF

v_gene: TRBV6-5
j_gene: TRBJ1-6
CDR3aa: CASSLQGNNSPLHF

v_gene: TRBV7-2
j_gene: TRBJ2-5
CDR3aa: CASSLLKRGGSWGETQYF

v_gene: TRBV5-1
j_gene: TRBJ2-1
CDR3aa: CASSHQGLADGNEQFF

v_gene: TRBV10-2
j_gene: TRBJ2-2
CDR3aa: CASSGLANTGELFF

v_gene: TRBV7-9
j_gene: TRBJ2-1
CDR3aa: CASSLYQTTSYNEQFF

v_gene: TRBV28
j_gene: TRBJ1-5
CDR3aa: CASRPWDRRNQPQHF

v_gene: TRBV5-4
j_gene: TRBJ1-2
CDR3aa: CASSFRQVAVYGYTF

v_gene: TRBV4-3
j_gene: TRBJ2-6
CDR3aa: CASRREGDGANVLTF

v_gene: TRBV29-1
j_gene: TRBJ2-2
CDR3aa: CSGMAGTGELFF

v_gene: TRBV7-9
j_gene: TRBJ1-2
CDR3aa: CASSFQGQIGTYGYTF

v_gene: TRBV15
j_gene: TRBJ1-2
CDR3aa: CATSRDPGQGNYGYTF

v_gene: TRBV19
j_gene: TRBJ1-1
CDR3aa: CASSIDGWGPVLEAFF

v_gene: TRBV2
j_gene: TRBJ2-7
CDR3aa: CASSVSRGTYEQYF

v_gene: TRBV2
j_gene: TRBJ1-2
CDR3aa: CASSVSGYGYTF

v_gene: TRBV7-2
j_gene: TRBJ2-3
CDR3aa: CASSLGRTSGRTDTQYF